Presented here are 15 T cell receptor beta chains from one specimen sequenced in a study of blood T cell repertoires in COVID-19 (dated by TCRdb to the early 2020s). Library prep was done by the immunoSEQ multiplex PCR assay. What TCRdb holds here is the immuneACCESS table cut down to in-frame rearrangements. Part of the clones is not present; checked against another copy, under half of the missing clones reflect an unresolved V gene, and the others are unexplained. The sample yields some 110,000 clones; roughly nine tenths were counted once. Of the sample, roughly 4% falls within the top ten clones. The specimen sequenced was peripheral blood. The origin of the receptors is a man in his forties or fifties with acute or convalescent COVID-19.

This clone was seen repeatedly, ten times or more. The V call is TRBV5-8, the J call TRBJ2-7, with D possibly being TRBD1 (6 bases). The CDR3 is 11 amino acids. Germline CDR1 is SGHTS and CDR2 is YDEGEE. V was shortened by 4 bases and J by 6 bases, with 8 bases between the two germline ends. DNA of the CDR3: TGTGCCAGCAGCCCGGACAGCGAGCAGTACTTC. This gives the protein CASSPDSEQYF.

The chain combines TRBV11-1 with TRBJ1-3, with a weak D call TRBD1 (6 bases). The CDR3 has 15 residues. Trimming stripped 4 bases from V and 0 bases from J, with 10 bases between. Germline values: CDR1 SGHAT, CDR2 FQDESV (reference sequence). CDR3 amino acids: CASSSRGASGNTIYF. CDR3 nucleotide sequence: TGTGCCAGCAGCTCCAGGGGCGCCTCTGGAAACACCATATATTTT.

The rearrangement links TRBV2 to TRBJ1-2; a possible D gene is TRBD1 (5 bases). The V and J ends lost 1 base and 3 bases respectively, with 12 bases between them. The germline CDR1 and CDR2 sequences are SNHLY and FYNNEI. The CDR3 runs 15 residues. CDR3 sequence reads: CASSEGGVMDYGYTF. The CDR3 DNA sequence: TGTGCCAGCAGTGAAGGGGGGGTGATGGACTATGGCTACACCTTC. Complete variable domain (other parts from reference TRBV2 and TRBJ1-2): EPEVTQTPSHQVTQMGQEVILRCVPISNHLYFYWYRQILGQKVEFLVSFYNNEISEKSEIFDDQFSVERPDGSNFTLKIRSTKLEDSAMYFCASSEGGVMDYGYTFGSGTRLTVV.

Only one count was recorded for this clone. V and J are TRBV6-2 or TRBV6-3 and TRBJ1-2; D is undetermined. V lost 2 bases, J lost 1 base, and 5 bases lay in between. The CDR3 contains 13 residues. CDR1 and CDR2 (germline): MNHEY, SVGEGT. The CDR3 region has the DNA TGTGCCAGCAGTTACGAGGGTAACTATGGCTACACCTTC. Its translation is CASSYEGNYGYTF.

This clone was counted a few times. The chain uses TRBV5-1 and TRBJ2-1; perhaps TRBD2 as D (6 bases). The CDR3 has 15 amino acids. The V end lost 0 bases, the J end lost 6 bases, and 13 bases lay between the germline ends. Germline values: CDR1 SGHRS, CDR2 YFSETQ. CDR3 loop: CASSLGQGGSNEQFF. The CDR3 DNA reads TGCGCCAGCAGCTTGGGTCAGGGAGGATCCAATGAGCAGTTCTTC.

The chain recombines TRBV7-9 with TRBJ2-3; 7 bases line up with TRBD1. The CDR3 length is 17 residues. Germline loops: CDR1 SEHNR, CDR2 FQNEAQ (reference sequence). The J segment lost 0 bases and the V segment lost 0 bases, leaving 6 bases of the junction unmatched. For the CDR3, the DNA is TGTGCCAGCAGCTTAGCGCTCAGGGGGTACAGCACAGATACGCAGTATTTT. Its translation is CASSLALRGYSTDTQYF.

J is TRBJ2-7 and V is TRBV6-5; unclear D gene. V lost 5 bases to trimming and J lost 7 bases, with 9 bases between them. The CDR3 covers 11 residues. Germline assignment: CDR1 MNHEY and CDR2 SVGAGI. The CDR3 DNA reads TGTGCCAGCAGTACTACGACGGAGCAGTACTTC. Amino acids: CASSTTTEQYF.

J is TRBJ2-7 and V is TRBV30; TRBD1 aligns across 9 bases. The CDR3 runs 14 residues. The germline gives CDR1 GTSNPN, CDR2 SVGIG (reference sequence). V shed 3 bases and J 4 bases; nucleotides not matched to a gene: 7. The CDR3 region is CAWRAGQGFYEQYF. The DNA of the CDR3 is TGTGCCTGGAGGGCCGGACAGGGGTTTTACGAGCAGTACTTC. The whole variable domain, remainder taken from reference TRBV30 and TRBJ2-7, is SQTIHQWPATLVQPVGSPLSLECTVEGTSNPNLYWYRQAAGRGLQLLFYSVGIGQISSEVPQNLSASRPQDRQFILSSKKLLLSDSGFYLCAWRAGQGFYEQYFGPGTRLTVT.

The chain links TRBV28 to TRBJ1-1; D gene uncertain. This CDR3 is built from 12 residues. Germline V gene data show CDR1 as MDHEN and CDR2 as SYDVKM. Trimming stripped 7 bases from V and 6 bases from J, with 12 bases between. CDR3 protein: CASTPNLAEAFF. In DNA form, the CDR3 reads TGTGCCAGCACCCCTAATCTAGCTGAAGCTTTCTTT. The whole variable domain, filled in from reference TRBV28 and TRBJ1-1, reads DVKVTQSSRYLVKRTGEKVFLECVQDMDHENMFWYRQDPGLGLRLIYFSYDVKMKEKGDIPEGYSVSREKKERFSLILESASTNQTSMYLCASTPNLAEAFFGQGTRLTVV.

This chain joins TRBV14 and TRBJ1-2; D unclear. CDR3 length equals 11 residues. CDR1 SGHDN and CDR2 FVKESK come from the germline V gene. V shed 4 bases and J shed 4 bases, with 4 bases lying between them. The CDR3 region is CASSPGYGYTF. CDR3 sequence (DNA): TGTGCCAGCAGCCCCGGCTATGGCTACACCTTC.

J is TRBJ1-3 and V is TRBV5-1; TRBD1 matches at 9 bases. The CDR3 has 16 amino acids. Germline V gene sequence: CDR1 SGHRS, CDR2 YFSETQ. V lost 0 bases and J lost 3; bases outside the gene matches: 4. CDR3 amino acids: CASSLALGQGGNTIYF. The CDR3, as DNA: TGCGCCAGCAGCTTGGCCCTGGGACAGGGTGGAAACACCATATATTTT.

Here the CDR3 DNA reads TGTGCCAGCAGCCAAGCTCGACCGGGACTCGCATGGGATGAGCAGTTCTTC. Translating gives CASSQARPGLAWDEQFF. The chain carries TRBV14 and TRBJ2-1, with D possibly matching TRBD2 (6 bases). The germline V gene has CDR1 SGHDN and CDR2 FVKESK. Trimming left V 1 base short and J 8 bases short, with 21 bases between. The CDR3 contains 17 residues.

This chain links TRBV2 with TRBJ2-1; weak D call: TRBD2 (6 bases). The CDR3 is 15 residues long. V lost 2 bases and J lost 0, with 8 bases in between. Germline V gene lookup returns CDR1 SNHLY and CDR2 FYNNEI. The CDR3 sequence is CASSERGSSYNEQFF. CDR3 sequence (DNA): TGTGCCAGCAGTGAACGGGGGAGCTCCTACAATGAGCAGTTCTTC.

This sequence joins TRBV30 and TRBJ2-2, with 7 positions matching TRBD2. This CDR3 is 15 amino acids long. The junction had 7 bases not matched to a gene; V was cut back by 0 bases and J by 6 bases. CDR1 and CDR2 from the germline V gene are GTSNPN and SVGIG (reference sequence). The CDR3 region has the DNA TGTGCCTGGAGTGTTGACCGGGAGGAGGCCGGGGAGCTGTTTTTT. It specifies CAWSVDREEAGELFF.

The chain couples TRBV30 to TRBJ1-5; possible D gene TRBD1, 5 bases. CDR1 GTSNPN and CDR2 SVGIG come from the germline V gene (reference sequence). V was cut by 0 bases and J by 4 bases, with 22 bases left in between. The CDR3 extends over 18 amino acids. The CDR3 DNA is TGTGCCTGGAGTGTAAGGGCTAGCGGGGGTAGGAGGAATCAGCCCCAGCATTTT. Protein: CAWSVRASGGRRNQPQHF.